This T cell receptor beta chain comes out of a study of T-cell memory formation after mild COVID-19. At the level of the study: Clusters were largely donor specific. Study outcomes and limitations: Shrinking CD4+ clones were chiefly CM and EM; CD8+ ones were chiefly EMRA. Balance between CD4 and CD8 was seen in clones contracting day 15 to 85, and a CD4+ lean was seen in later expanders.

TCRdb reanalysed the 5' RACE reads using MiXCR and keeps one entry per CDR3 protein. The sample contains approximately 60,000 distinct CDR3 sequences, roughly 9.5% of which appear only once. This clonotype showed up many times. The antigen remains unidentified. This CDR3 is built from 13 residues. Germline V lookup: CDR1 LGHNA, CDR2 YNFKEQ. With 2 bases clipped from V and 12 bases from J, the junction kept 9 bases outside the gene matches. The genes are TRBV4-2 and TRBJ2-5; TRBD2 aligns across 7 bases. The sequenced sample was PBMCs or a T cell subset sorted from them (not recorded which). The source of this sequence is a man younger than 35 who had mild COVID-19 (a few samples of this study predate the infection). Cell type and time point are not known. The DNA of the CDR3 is TGTGCCAGCAGCCAAAGGGTAGCGGGCCTTAAGTACTTC. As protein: CASSQRVAGLKYF.